The clone carrying this T cell receptor (beta chain) is medium-sized (0.01 to 0.1%) in the sample. Antigen specificity is unknown. This sample stems from a study of vaccination and CD4 T cells after COVID-19. Study background: There were two doses of either BNT162b2 or mRNA-1273 vaccine given to participants. Post-COVID draws came a median around 100 days after diagnosis (range 35 to 161).

V shed 1 base and J 4 bases; nucleotides not matched to a gene: 14. The CDR3 is 17 residues long. CDR1 is DFQATT, CDR2 SNEGSKA, per germline (reference sequence). TCRdb fed the PCR reads into MiXCR, producing one record per CDR3 protein. This table has just over 35,000 distinct CDR3 sequences, around 33% appearing once. Findings and caveats of the study: The median count of SARS-CoV-2-reactive clonotypes rose from 21 to 38, not significantly.

Time point noted: late sampling 161 to 241 days after vaccination in a few convalescent patients. Positive tests by PCR, dated March to December 2020, predated US Alpha, Beta and Delta variants. This clonotype originated in a human donor who had recovered from COVID-19. The V and J genes are TRBV20-1 and TRBJ2-3; TRBD2 aligns across 7 bases. The sample consisted of CD4+ T cells from blood, taken about 7 months after SARS-CoV-2 vaccination. This CDR3 reads CSARARDRDYAPDTQYF. Here the CDR3 DNA reads TGCAGTGCTAGAGCCAGGGACCGGGACTATGCCCCAGATACGCAGTATTTT.